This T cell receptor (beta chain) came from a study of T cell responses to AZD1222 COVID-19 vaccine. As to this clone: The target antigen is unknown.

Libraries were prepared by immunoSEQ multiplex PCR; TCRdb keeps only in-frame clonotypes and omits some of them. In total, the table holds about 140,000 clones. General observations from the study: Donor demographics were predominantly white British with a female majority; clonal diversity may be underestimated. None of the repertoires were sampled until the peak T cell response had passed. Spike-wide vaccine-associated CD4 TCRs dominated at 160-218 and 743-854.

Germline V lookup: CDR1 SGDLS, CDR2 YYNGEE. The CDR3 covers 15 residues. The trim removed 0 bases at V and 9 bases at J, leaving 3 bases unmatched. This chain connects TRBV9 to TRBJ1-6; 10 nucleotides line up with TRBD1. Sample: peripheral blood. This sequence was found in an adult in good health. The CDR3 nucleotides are TGTGCCAGCAGCGTAGGCGGGACAGGGGCTTCACCCCTCCACTTT. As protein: CASSVGGTGASPLHF.